Presented here are 9 T cell receptor beta chains from one specimen sequenced in a study of regulatory T cells in long-lasting Graves disease. TCR beta libraries were built with iRepertoire HTBI primers and Arm-PCR of CDR3 regions. Each CDR3 protein gets one entry after TCRdb re-called the multiplex PCR reads with MiXCR. The table has 500,000 to 800,000 distinct CDR3 sequences, about 30% seen once. This sample's time point: persistent/refractory GD, antithyroid drugs over 5 years with positive TRAb. Isolated PBMC RNA provided the starting material for the TCR library. The sequences come from peripheral blood mononuclear cells (PBMCs), collected when the disease was refractory, from a patient treated with antithyroid drugs. These receptors were taken from a female donor with Graves disease.

This clonotype has just a few counts. The chain combines TRBV28 with TRBJ2-1; a weak D match, TRBD2 (6 bases). Trimming cost V 6 bases and J 0 bases, with 12 bases left between them. Germline V gene data show CDR1 as MDHEN and CDR2 as SYDVKM. The CDR3 sequence is 15 residues long. The CDR3 is CASSPGGSSYNEQFF. DNA for the CDR3: TGTGCCAGCAGCCCTGGGGGGAGCTCCTACAATGAGCAGTTCTTC.

This clonotype was seen a few times. The J gene is TRBJ1-4, the V gene TRBV20-1; tentatively, D is TRBD1 (5 bases). Between the trimmed V and J ends, which lost 0 bases and 6 bases, there was a span of 14 bases. This CDR3 region has 15 residues. CDR1 is DFQATT, CDR2 SNEGSKA, per germline (reference sequence). CDR3 in DNA: TGCAGTGCTAGAGATCCTCGACAGAATTATGAAAAACTGTTTTTT. It codes for CSARDPRQNYEKLFF.

This clonotype was seen at least ten times. The chain uses TRBV11-2 and TRBJ2-4; D gene unclear. The germline V gene has CDR1 SGHAT and CDR2 FQNNGV. The CDR3 is 13 residues long. Between the trimmed V and J ends, which lost 3 bases and 8 bases, there was a span of 11 bases. Here the CDR3 reads CASSFDPVDIQYF. Here the CDR3 DNA reads TGTGCCAGCAGCTTTGACCCGGTGGACATTCAGTACTTC.

The CDR3 region is CASSKQPDSPLGNTIYF. DNA for the CDR3: TGTGCCAGCAGTAAACAACCGGACAGCCCTCTTGGAAACACCATATATTTT. The chain uses TRBV6-1 and TRBJ1-3; TRBD1 might be the D (6 bases). From germline, CDR1 is MNHNS and CDR2 SASEGT. V lost 5 bases and J lost 3, with 20 bases in between. This CDR3 has 17 residues.

The gene calls are TRBV5-1 and TRBJ2-7; 7 nucleotides line up with TRBD1. CDR1 is SGHRS, CDR2 YFSETQ, per germline. CDR3 length: 15 residues. The junction had 10 bases not matched to a gene; V was cut back by 4 bases and J by 3 bases. The CDR3 DNA sequence: TGCGCCAGCAGCCTTACAGGGGACCCGATCTACGAGCAGTACTTC. Its protein product is CASSLTGDPIYEQYF. The full variable domain, its missing parts supplied by reference TRBV5-1 and TRBJ2-7, is KAGVTQTPRYLIKTRGQQVTLSCSPISGHRSVSWYQQTPGQGLQFLFEYFSETQRNKGNFPGRFSGRQFSNSRSEMNVSTLELGDSALYLCASSLTGDPIYEQYFGPGTRLTVT.

This clonotype has only a few counts. This chain links TRBV6-1 with TRBJ2-2, with D possibly being TRBD2 (6 bases). The V and J ends lost 11 bases and 5 bases respectively, with 18 bases between them. CDR1 and CDR2 from the germline V gene are MNHNS and SASEGT. The CDR3 is 14 residues long. CDR3 amino acids: CAHSEGRGTGELFF. CDR3 nucleotide sequence: TGTGCCCACTCGGAGGGTCGCGGTACCGGGGAGCTGTTTTTT.

The V call is TRBV7-2, the J call TRBJ1-5, with D possibly TRBD1 on 5 matching bases. There are 15 residues in the CDR3. Per germline, CDR1 SGHTA and CDR2 FQGNSA. V lost 1 base, J lost 4 bases, and 11 bases lay in between. This CDR3 reads CASSLVGEINQPQHF. As DNA, the CDR3 is TGTGCCAGCAGCTTAGTAGGGGAAATTAATCAGCCCCAGCATTTT.

This rearrangement joins TRBV2 to TRBJ2-7, with D possibly called TRBD1 or TRBD2 (6 bases each). The length of the CDR3 is 14 residues. Germline values: CDR1 SNHLY, CDR2 FYNNEI. Trimming pared 1 base from V and 3 bases from J, leaving 10 bases between. CDR3 in amino acids: CASSEGRGLYEQYF. The CDR3 coding sequence is TGTGCCAGCAGTGAAGGTCGGGGGCTCTACGAGCAGTACTTC.

This clonotype appeared a few times. The V call is TRBV19, the J call TRBJ1-5; D may be TRBD1 (5 bases). The germline V gene encodes CDR1 LNHDA and CDR2 SQIVND (reference sequence). The V end was cut by 3 bases, the J end by 5 bases, with 14 bases between. This CDR3 is 15 amino acids long. This chain's CDR3 is CASSIYGASDQPQHF. The CDR3 bases are TGTGCCAGTAGTATTTATGGGGCGAGCGATCAGCCCCAGCATTTT.